This T cell receptor beta chain is from a study of cytomegalovirus exposure and HLA in healthy donors. The overall study: The study's early data release held 80 million to 95 million unique TCRs from HLA-typed donors. The study's findings and limits: In vitro checks showed that three CMV-associated chains really do target CMV antigens. Certain sequence variants were highly shared and formed a cluster, and this cluster was likely a sequencing artifact.

Germline trimming cut 2 bases from V and 12 bases from J; bases unmatched to any gene: 13. CDR3 size: 15 residues. The V gene's germline CDR1 is SGHRS and CDR2 YFSETQ. Details on this clone: Its antigen is currently unknown.

Use of 60 Vbeta and 13 Jbeta primers characterized the PCR. Some clones are missing from TCRdb's copy, which holds only in-frame ones; the method was immunoSEQ multiplex PCR. In all, the sample yields about 77,000 clones. The clonotype was recovered from a man aged 50-59 years in good health and CMV-seropositive. Input material: PBMCs. This chain uses TRBV5-1 with TRBJ2-1; 8 bases map to TRBD2. CDR3 region: CASSFSERGGLGQFF. CDR3 DNA: TGCGCCAGCAGCTTTTCGGAACGGGGGGGCTTGGGGCAGTTCTTC.